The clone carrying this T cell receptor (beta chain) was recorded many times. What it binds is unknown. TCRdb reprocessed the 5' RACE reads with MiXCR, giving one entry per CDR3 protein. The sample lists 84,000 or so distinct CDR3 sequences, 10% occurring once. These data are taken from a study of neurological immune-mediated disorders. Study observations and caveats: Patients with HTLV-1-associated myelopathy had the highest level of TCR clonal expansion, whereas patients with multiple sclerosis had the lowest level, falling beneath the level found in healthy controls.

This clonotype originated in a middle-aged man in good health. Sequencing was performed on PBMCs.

CDR3 DNA sequence: TGTGCCAGCAGTGTGAGGGAGGGCCCCTACAATGAGCAGTTCTTC. It is translated as CASSVREGPYNEQFF. The rearrangement links TRBV2 to TRBJ2-1; 7 nucleotides match TRBD2. V trimming: 4 bases; J trimming: 2 bases; junction bases outside the gene matches: 5. CDR3 length: 15 amino acids. The germline V gene encodes CDR1 SNHLY and CDR2 FYNNEI.